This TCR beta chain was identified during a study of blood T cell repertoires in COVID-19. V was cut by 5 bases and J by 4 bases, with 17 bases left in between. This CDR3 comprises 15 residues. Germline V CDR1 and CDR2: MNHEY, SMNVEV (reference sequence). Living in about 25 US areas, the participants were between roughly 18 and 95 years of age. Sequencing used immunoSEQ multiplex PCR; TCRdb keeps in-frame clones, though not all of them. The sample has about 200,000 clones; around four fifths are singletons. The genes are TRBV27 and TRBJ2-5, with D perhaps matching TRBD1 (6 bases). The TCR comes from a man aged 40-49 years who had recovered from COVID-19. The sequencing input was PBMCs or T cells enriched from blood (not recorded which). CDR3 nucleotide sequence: TGTGCCAGCAGTCTACAACCCCAGGGGCGAGAGACCCAGTACTTC. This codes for CASSLQPQGRETQYF.